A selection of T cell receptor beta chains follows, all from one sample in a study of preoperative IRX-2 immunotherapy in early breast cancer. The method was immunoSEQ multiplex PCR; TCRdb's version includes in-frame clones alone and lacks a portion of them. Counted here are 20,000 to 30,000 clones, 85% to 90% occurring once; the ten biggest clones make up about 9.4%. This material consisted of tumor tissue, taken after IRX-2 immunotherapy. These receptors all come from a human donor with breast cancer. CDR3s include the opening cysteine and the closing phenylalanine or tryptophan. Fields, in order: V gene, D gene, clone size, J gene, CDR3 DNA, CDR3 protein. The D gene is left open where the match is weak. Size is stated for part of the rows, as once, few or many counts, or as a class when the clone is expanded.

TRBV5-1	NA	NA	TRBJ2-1	TGCGCCAGCAGTTCGGGACGACTAGTTTTAGATGAGCAGTTCTTC	CASSSGRLVLDEQFF
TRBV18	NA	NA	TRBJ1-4	TGTGCCAGCTCACCACCGAGAGGCCGTGGTAATGAAAAACTGTTTTTT	CASSPPRGRGNEKLFF
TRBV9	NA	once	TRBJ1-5	TGTGCCAGCAGCGTAGCTCCCACTCCAGATCAGCCCCAGCATTTT	CASSVAPTPDQPQHF
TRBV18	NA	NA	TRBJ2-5	TGTGCCAGCTCACCTCAAGGGACCCAGTACTTC	CASSPQGTQYF
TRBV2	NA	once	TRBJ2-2	TGTGCCAGCAGTGAAATAAGGGTTGGTACCGGGGAGCTGTTTTTT	CASSEIRVGTGELFF
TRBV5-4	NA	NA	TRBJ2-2	TGTGCCAGCAGCTCCCCACAGGGCCCCACCGGGGAGCTGTTTTTT	CASSSPQGPTGELFF
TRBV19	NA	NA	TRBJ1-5	TGTGCCAGTAGCCCGGGGCATAGCAATCAGCCCCAGCATTTT	CASSPGHSNQPQHF
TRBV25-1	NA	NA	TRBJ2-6	TGTGCCAGCACCGTATCTGGGGCCAACGTCCTGACTTTC	CASTVSGANVLTF
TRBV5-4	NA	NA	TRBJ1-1	TGTGCCAGCAGCTTGATTGGGTGGTTGGGCACTGAAGCTTTCTTT	CASSLIGWLGTEAFF
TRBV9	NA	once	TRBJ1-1	TGTGCCAGCAGCGGGGGGGGGCCGAGGAACACTGAAGCTTTCTTT	CASSGGGPRNTEAFF
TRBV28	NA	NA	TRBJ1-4	TGTGCCAGCAGACCCTCCGATAGGCCTAGGGAAAAACTGTTTTTT	CASRPSDRPREKLFF
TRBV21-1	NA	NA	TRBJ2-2	TGTGCCAGCAGCAAATGGGGCTTTGAGAAGGGGGAGGGCACCGGGGAGCTGTTTTTT	CASSKWGFEKGEGTGELFF
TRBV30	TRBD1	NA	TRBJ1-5	TGTGCCTGGAGTGAGACAGGGAGTCAGCCCCAGCATTTT	CAWSETGSQPQHF
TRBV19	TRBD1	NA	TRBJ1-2	TGTGCCAGTAGTCCCTCTCATTCGGGACAGGGCTCTGGCTACACCTTC	CASSPSHSGQGSGYTF